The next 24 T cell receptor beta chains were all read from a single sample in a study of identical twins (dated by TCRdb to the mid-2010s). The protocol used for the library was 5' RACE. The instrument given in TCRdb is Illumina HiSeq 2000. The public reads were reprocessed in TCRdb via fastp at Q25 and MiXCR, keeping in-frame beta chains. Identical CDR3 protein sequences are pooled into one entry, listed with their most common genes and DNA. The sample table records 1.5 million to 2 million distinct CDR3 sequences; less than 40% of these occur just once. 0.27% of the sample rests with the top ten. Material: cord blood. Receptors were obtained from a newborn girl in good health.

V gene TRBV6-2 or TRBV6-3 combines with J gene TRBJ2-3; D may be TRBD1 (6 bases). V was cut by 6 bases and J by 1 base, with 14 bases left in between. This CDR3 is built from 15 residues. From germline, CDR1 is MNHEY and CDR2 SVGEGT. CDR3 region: CASSPDRLGTDTQYF. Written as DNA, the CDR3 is TGTGCCAGCAGCCCCGACAGGCTCGGCACAGATACGCAGTATTTT.

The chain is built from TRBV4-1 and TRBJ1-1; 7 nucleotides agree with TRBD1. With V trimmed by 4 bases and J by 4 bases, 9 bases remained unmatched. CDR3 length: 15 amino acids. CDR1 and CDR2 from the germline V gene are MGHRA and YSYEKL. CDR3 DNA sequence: TGCGCCAGCAGCCTTTTCCGGGACAGTGGCACTGAAGCTTTCTTT. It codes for CASSLFRDSGTEAFF.

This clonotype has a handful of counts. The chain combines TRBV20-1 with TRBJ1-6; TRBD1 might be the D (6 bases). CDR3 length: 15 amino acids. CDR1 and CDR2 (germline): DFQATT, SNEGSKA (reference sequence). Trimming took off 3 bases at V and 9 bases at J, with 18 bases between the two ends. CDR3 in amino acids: CSARRSVDRSSPLHF. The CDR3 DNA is TGCAGTGCTAGGAGATCCGTCGACAGGTCTTCACCCCTCCACTTT.

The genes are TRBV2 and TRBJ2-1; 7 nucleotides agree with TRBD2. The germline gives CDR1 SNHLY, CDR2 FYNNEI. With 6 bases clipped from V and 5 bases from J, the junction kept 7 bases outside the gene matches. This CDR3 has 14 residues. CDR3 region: CASRGGGWNNEQFF. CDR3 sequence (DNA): TGTGCCAGCAGGGGGGGAGGGTGGAACAATGAGCAGTTCTTC.

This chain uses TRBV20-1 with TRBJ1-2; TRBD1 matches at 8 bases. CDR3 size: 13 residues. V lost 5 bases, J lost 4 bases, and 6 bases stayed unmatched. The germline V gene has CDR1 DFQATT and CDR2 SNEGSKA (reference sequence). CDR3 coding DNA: TGCAGTGCTTTCCGCGGGACAGGCTATGGCTACACCTTC. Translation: CSAFRGTGYGYTF.

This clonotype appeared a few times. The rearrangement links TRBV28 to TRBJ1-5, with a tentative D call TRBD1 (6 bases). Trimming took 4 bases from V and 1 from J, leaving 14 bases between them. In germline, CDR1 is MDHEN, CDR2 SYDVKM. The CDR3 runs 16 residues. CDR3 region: CASSSYRDRSNQPQHF. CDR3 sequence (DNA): TGTGCCAGCAGTTCTTACAGGGATCGGAGCAATCAGCCCCAGCATTTT.

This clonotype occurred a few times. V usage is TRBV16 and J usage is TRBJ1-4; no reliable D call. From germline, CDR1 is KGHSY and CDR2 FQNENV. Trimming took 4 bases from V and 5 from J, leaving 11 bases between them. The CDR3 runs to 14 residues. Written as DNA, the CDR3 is TGTGCCAGCAGCCCATGGGCCAGGAATGAAAAACTGTTTTTT. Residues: CASSPWARNEKLFF.

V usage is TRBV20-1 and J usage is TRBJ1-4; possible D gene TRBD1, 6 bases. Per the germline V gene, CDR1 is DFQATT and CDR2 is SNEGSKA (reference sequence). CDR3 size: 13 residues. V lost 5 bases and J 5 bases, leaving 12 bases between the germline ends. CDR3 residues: CSALRGRNEKLFF. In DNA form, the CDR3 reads TGCAGTGCTCTCCGGGGGCGCAATGAAAAACTGTTTTTT.

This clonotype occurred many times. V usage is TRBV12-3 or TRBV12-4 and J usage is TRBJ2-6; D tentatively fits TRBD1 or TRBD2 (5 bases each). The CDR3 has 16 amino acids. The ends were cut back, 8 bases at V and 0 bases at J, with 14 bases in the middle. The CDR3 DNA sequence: TGTGCCAGCTTGGCCTTGAGGGGCTCTGGGGCCAACGTCCTGACTTTC. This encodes CASLALRGSGANVLTF.

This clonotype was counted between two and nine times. The CDR3 reads CASSFVFGNEQFF. CDR3 in DNA: TGTGCCAGCAGCTTCGTTTTTGGCAATGAGCAGTTCTTC. The chain combines TRBV7-8 with TRBJ2-1; D remains ambiguous. V dropped 3 bases and J dropped 6 bases, with 9 bases sitting between them. This CDR3 contains 13 residues. The V gene's germline CDR1 is SGHVS and CDR2 FQNEAQ.

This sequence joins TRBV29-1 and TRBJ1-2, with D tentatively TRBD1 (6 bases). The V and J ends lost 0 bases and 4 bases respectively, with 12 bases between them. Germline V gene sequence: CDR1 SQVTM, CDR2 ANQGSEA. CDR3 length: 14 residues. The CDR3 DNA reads TGCAGCGTTGAAGATCTGGGGGCCGCCTATGGCTACACCTTC. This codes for CSVEDLGAAYGYTF. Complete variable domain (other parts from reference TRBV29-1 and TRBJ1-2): SAVISQKPSRDICQRGTSLTIQCQVDSQVTMMFWYRQQPGQSLTLIATANQGSEATYESGFVIDKFPISRPNLTFSTLTVSNMSPEDSSIYLCSVEDLGAAYGYTFGSGTRLTVV.

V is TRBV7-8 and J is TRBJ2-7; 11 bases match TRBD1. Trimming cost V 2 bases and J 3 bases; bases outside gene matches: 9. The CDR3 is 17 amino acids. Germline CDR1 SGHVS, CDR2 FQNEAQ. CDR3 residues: CASSLNLRDRGVYEQYF. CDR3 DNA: TGTGCCAGCAGCTTAAATCTTCGGGACAGGGGGGTCTACGAGCAGTACTTC.

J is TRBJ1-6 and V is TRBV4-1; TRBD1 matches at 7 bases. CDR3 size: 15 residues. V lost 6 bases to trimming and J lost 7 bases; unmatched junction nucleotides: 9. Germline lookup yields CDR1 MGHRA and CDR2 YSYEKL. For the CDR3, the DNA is TGCGCCAGCAGAAGTCCGGGACAGCGAAATTCACCCCTCCACTTT. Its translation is CASRSPGQRNSPLHF.

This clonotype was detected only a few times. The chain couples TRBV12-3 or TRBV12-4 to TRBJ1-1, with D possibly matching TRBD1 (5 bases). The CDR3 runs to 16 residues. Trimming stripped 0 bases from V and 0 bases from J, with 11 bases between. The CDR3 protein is CASSLAYGGMNTEAFF. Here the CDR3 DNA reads TGTGCCAGCAGTTTAGCGTATGGGGGAATGAACACTGAAGCTTTCTTT.

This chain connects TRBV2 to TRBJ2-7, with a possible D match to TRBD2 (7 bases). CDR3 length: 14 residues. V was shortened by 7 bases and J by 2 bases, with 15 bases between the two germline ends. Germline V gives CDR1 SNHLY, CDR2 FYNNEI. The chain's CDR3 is CASIARGGTYEQYF. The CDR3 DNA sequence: TGTGCCAGCATCGCAAGGGGGGGTACCTACGAGCAGTACTTC. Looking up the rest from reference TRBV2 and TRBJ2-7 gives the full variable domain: EPEVTQTPSHQVTQMGQEVILRCVPISNHLYFYWYRQILGQKVEFLVSFYNNEISEKSEIFDDQFSVERPDGSNFTLKIRSTKLEDSAMYFCASIARGGTYEQYFGPGTRLTVT.

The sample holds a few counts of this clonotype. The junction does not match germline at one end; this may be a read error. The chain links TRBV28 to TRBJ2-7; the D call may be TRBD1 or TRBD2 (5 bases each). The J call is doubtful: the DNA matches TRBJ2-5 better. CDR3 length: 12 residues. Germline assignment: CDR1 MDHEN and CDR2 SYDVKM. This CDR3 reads CVSRLEGQTQYF. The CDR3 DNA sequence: TGTGTCAGCCGTTTAGAGGGGCAGACCCAGTACTTC.

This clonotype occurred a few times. DNA of the CDR3: TGTGCCACCAGCAGAGATGGTTGGCCTATGGATGGCAATGAGCAGTTCTTC. As protein: CATSRDGWPMDGNEQFF. The chain has TRBV15 and TRBJ2-1, with unresolved D. CDR1 and CDR2 from the germline V gene are LNHNV and YYDKDF (reference sequence). V lost 0 bases, J lost 6 bases, and 18 bases lay in between. The CDR3 consists of 17 residues.

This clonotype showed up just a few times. The CDR3 loop reads CASSQLMTTYSNQPQHF. The CDR3 DNA is TGCGCCAGCAGCCAATTAATGACAACGTATAGCAATCAGCCCCAGCATTTT. The rearrangement joins TRBV4-1 to TRBJ1-5; no firm D call. CDR1 is MGHRA and CDR2 is YSYEKL in the germline V gene. V lost 2 bases to trimming and J lost 0 bases, with 14 bases between them. The CDR3 contains 17 residues.

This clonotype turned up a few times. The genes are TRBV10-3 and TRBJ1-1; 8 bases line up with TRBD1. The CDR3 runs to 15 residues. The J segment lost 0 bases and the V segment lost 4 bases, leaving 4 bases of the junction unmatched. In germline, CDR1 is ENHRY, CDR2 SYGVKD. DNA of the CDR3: TGTGCCATCAGTGGCCCAGGGGGCCTGAACACTGAAGCTTTCTTT. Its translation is CAISGPGGLNTEAFF.

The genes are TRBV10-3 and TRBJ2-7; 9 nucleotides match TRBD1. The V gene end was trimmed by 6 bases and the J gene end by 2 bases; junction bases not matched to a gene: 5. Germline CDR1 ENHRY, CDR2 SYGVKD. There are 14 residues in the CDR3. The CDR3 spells CAIRPDRGPYEQYF. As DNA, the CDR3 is TGTGCCATCAGACCGGACAGGGGTCCCTACGAGCAGTACTTC.

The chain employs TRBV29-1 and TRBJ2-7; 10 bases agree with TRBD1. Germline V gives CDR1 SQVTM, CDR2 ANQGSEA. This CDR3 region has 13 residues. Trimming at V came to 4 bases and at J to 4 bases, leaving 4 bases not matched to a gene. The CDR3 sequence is CSVGVDRGYEQYF. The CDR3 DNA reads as TGCAGCGTTGGTGTGGACAGGGGGTACGAGCAGTACTTC.

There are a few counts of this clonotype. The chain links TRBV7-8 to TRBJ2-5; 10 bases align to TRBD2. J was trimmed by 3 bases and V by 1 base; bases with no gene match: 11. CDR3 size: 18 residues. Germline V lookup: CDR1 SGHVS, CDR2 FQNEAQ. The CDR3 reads CASSLDLGASGGKETQYF. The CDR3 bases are TGTGCCAGCAGCTTAGATCTAGGGGCTAGCGGGGGAAAAGAGACCCAGTACTTC.

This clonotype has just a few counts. The CDR3 sequence: CASSQEGLGTDTQYF. For the CDR3, the DNA is TGTGCCAGCAGCCAAGAGGGACTTGGCACAGATACGCAGTATTTT. The chain has TRBV3-1 and TRBJ2-3; TRBD2 is a possible D gene (6 bases). Between the trimmed V and J ends, which lost 0 bases and 1 base, there was a span of 8 bases. The length of the CDR3 is 15 residues. Germline-derived CDR1 and CDR2 are LGHDT and YNNKEL (reference sequence).

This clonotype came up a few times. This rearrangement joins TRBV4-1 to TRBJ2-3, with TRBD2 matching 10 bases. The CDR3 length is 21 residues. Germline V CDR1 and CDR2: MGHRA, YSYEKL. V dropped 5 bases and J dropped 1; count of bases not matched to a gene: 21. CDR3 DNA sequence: TGCGCCAGCAGCTTCCCAGTGTCCCCCGACTCTAGCGGGGGACGCACAGATACGCAGTATTTT. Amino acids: CASSFPVSPDSSGGRTDTQYF.